Sequencing of this T cell receptor (beta chain) was carried out in a study of identical twins. Study observations and caveats: Cross-sectional statistical analysis was relied on for the conclusions, without the same donors being followed. Insertions were reduced in abundant cord blood beta clonotypes but not in memory repertoires.

V shed 2 bases and J shed 6 bases, with 17 bases lying between them. Germline V gene sequence: CDR1 LNHDA, CDR2 SQIVND (reference sequence). This CDR3 contains 16 residues. Remarks on this clonotype: The antigen is undetermined.

TCRdb fed the 5' RACE reads into MiXCR, producing one record per CDR3 protein. In the table there are about 340,000 distinct CDR3 sequences, about 12% of which are singletons. These data were also reused for a study on yellow fever vaccine responses in identical twins.

The chain links TRBV19 to TRBJ2-1, with a possible D match to TRBD2 (6 bases). The sequenced sample consisted of CD8+ T cells sorted from blood. This clonotype originated in a young woman in good health. The CDR3 bases are TGTGCCAGTAGTATATACGTCGGGACTTATGTCAATGAGCAGTTCTTC. Protein product: CASSIYVGTYVNEQFF.